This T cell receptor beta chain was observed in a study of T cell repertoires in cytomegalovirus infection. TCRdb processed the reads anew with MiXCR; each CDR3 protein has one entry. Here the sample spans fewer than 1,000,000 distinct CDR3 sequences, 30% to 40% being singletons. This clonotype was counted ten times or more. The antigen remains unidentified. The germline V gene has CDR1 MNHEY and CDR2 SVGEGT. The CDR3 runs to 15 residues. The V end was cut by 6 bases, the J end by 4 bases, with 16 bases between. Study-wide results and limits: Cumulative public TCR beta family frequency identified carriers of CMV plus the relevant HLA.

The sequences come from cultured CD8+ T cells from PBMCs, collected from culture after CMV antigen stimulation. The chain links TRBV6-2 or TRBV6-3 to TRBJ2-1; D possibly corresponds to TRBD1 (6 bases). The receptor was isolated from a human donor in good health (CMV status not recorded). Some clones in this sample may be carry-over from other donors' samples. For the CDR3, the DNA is TGTGCCAGCAGCCTACAGGGAACGACATACAATGAGCAGTTCTTC. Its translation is CASSLQGTTYNEQFF.